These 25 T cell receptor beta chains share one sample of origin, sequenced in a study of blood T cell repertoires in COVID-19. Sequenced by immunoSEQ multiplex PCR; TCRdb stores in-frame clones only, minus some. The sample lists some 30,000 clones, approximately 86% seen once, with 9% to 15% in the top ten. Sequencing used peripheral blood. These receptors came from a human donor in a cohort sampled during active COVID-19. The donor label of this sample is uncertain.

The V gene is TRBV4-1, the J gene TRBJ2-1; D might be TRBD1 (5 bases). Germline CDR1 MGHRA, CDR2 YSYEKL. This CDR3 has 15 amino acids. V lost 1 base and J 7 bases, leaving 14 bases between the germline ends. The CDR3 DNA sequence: TGCGCCAGCAGCCAAGCCCCTCGACAGAGGAATGAGCAGTTCTTC. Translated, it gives CASSQAPRQRNEQFF.

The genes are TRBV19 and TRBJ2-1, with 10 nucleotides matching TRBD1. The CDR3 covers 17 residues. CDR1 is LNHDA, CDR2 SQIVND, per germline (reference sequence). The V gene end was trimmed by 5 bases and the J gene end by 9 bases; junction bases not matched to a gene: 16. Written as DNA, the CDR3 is TGTGCCAGTAGTTTCTTTAGTCGGACAGGGGGAAGAATTGAGCAGTTCTTC. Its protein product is CASSFFSRTGGRIEQFF.

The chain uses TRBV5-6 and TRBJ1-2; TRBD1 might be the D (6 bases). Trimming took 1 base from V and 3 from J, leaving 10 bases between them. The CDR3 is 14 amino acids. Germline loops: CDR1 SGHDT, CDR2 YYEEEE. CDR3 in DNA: TGTGCCAGCAGCTTGCGGGGGGCCTACTATGGCTACACCTTC. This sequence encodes CASSLRGAYYGYTF.

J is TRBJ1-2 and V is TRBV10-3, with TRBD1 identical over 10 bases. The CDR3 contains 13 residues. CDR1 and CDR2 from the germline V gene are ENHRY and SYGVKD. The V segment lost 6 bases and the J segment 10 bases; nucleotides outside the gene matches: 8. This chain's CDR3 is CAIRPGQGDAYTF. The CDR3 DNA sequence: TGTGCCATCAGGCCCGGACAGGGGGATGCCTACACCTTC.

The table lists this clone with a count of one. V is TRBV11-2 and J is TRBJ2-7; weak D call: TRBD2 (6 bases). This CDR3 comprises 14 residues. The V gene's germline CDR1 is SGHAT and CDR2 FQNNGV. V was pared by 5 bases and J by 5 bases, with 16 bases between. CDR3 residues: CASSPNLRGNEQYF. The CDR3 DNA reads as TGTGCCAGCAGCCCCAACCTCCGGGGGAACGAGCAGTACTTC.

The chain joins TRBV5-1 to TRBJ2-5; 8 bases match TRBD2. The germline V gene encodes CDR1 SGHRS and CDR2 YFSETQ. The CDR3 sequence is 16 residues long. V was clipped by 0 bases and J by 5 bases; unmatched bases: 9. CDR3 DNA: TGCGCCAGCAGCTTGGCGACTAGCGCCCAGGGGGAGACCCAGTACTTC. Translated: CASSLATSAQGETQYF.

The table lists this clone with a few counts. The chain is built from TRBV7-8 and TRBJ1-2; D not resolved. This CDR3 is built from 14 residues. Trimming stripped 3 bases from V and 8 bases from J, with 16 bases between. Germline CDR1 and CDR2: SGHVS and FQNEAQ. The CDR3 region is CASSFGQATRGYTF. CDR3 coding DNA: TGTGCCAGCAGCTTCGGCCAGGCTACGCGAGGCTACACCTTC.

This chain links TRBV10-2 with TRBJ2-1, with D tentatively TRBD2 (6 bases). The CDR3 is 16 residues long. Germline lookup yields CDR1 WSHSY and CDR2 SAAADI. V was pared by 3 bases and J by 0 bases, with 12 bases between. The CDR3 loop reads CASSDKRGSSYNEQFF. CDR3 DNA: TGCGCCAGCAGTGATAAACGGGGGAGCTCCTACAATGAGCAGTTCTTC.

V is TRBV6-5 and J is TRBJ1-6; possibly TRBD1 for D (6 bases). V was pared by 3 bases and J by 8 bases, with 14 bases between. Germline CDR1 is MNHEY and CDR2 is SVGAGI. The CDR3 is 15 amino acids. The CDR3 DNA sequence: TGTGCCAGCAGTTATGACAGGTTCGGGTATTCACCCCTCCACTTT. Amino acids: CASSYDRFGYSPLHF.

CDR3 nucleotides: TGTGCCAGCAGTGCGCTACTAGCGGGGAACACCGGGGAGCTGTTTTTT. Translating gives CASSALLAGNTGELFF. The chain is built from TRBV2 and TRBJ2-2; 9 bases are a match to TRBD2. The CDR3 spans 16 residues. V lost 4 bases and J lost 1; bases outside the gene matches: 4. Germline V CDR1 and CDR2: SNHLY, FYNNEI.

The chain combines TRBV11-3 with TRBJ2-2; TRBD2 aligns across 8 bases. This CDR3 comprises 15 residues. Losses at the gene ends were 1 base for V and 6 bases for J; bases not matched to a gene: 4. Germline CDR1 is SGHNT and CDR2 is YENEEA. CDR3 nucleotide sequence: TGTGCCAGCAGCTTAGTGGGACTAGGGTCCGGGGAGCTGTTTTTT. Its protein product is CASSLVGLGSGELFF.

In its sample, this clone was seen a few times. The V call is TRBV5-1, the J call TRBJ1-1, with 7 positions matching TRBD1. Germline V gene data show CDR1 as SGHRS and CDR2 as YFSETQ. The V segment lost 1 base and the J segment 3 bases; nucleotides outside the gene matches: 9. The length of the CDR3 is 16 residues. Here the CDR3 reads CASSLWGDSDDTEAFF. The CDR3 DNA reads TGCGCCAGCAGCTTGTGGGGGGACAGTGACGACACTGAAGCTTTCTTT.

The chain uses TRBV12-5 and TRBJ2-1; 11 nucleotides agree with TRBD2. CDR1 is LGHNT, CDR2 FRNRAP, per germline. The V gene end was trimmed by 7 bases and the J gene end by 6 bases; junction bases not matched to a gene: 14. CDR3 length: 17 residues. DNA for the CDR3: TGTGCTAGTGCCCTTACTAGCGGGAGTATTAGGCCCAATGAGCAGTTCTTC. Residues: CASALTSGSIRPNEQFF.

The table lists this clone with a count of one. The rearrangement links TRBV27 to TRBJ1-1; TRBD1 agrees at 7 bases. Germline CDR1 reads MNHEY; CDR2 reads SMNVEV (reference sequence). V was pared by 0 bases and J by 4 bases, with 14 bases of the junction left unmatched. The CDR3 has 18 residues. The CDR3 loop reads CASSLSTPPRGLGTEAFF. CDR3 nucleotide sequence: TGTGCCAGCAGTTTATCCACCCCACCAAGGGGGCTTGGCACTGAAGCTTTCTTT.

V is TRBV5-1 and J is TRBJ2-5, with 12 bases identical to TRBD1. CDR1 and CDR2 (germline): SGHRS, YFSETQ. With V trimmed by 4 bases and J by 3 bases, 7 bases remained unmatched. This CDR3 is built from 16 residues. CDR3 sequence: CASSLGTGGGEETQYF. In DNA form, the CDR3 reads TGCGCCAGCAGCCTAGGGACAGGGGGCGGGGAAGAGACCCAGTACTTC.

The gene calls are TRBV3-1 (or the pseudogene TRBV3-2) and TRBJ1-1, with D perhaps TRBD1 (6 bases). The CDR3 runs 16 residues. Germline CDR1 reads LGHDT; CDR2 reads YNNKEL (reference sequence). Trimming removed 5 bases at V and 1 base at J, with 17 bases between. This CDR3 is CASSKQGAQTNTEAFF. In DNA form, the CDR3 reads TGTGCCAGCAGCAAACAGGGTGCCCAAACGAACACTGAAGCTTTCTTT.

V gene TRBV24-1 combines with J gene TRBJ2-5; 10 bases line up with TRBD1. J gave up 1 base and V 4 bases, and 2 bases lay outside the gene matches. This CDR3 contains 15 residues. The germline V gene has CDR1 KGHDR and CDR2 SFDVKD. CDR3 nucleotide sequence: TGTGCCACCAGTGAGACAGGGGGCGGCCAAGAGACCCAGTACTTC. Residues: CATSETGGGQETQYF.

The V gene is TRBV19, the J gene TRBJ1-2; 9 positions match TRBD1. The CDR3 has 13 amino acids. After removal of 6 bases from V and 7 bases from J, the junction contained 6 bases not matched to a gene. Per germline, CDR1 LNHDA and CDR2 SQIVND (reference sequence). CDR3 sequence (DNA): TGTGCCAGTAGCCGGGACAGGGCGAGTGGCTACACCTTC. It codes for CASSRDRASGYTF.

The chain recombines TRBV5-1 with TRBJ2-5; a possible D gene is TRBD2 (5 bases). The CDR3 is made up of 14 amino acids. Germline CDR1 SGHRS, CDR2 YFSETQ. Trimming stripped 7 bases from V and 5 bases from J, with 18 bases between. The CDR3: CASSAGPSVETQYF. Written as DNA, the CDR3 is TGCGCCAGCTCGGCGGGCCCCTCGGTGGAGACCCAGTACTTC.

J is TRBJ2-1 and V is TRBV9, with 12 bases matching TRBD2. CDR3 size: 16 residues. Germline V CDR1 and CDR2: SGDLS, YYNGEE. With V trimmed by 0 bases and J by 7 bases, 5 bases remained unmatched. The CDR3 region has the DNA TGTGCCAGCAGCGTAGGCCGTCTAGCGGGAGGGAATGAGCAGTTCTTC. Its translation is CASSVGRLAGGNEQFF.

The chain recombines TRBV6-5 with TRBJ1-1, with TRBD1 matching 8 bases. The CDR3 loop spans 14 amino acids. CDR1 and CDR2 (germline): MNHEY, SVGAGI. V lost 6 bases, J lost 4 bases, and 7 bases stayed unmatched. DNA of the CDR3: TGTGCCAGCAGCAGGACAGGGTTGGTCACTGAAGCTTTCTTT. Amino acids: CASSRTGLVTEAFF.

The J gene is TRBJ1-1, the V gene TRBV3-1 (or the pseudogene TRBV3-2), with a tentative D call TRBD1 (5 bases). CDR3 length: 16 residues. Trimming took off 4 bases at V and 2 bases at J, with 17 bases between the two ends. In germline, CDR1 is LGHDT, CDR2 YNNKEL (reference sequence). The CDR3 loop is CASSPMTWGTNTEAFF. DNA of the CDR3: TGTGCCAGCAGCCCTATGACCTGGGGCACAAACACTGAAGCTTTCTTT.

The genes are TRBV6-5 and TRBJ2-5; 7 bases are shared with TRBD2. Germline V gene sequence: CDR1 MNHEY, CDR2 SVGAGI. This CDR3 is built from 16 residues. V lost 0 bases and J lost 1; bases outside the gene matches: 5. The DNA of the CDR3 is TGTGCCAGCAGTTACTCGGGGGGAGGGTCCCAAGAGACCCAGTACTTC. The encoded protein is CASSYSGGGSQETQYF.

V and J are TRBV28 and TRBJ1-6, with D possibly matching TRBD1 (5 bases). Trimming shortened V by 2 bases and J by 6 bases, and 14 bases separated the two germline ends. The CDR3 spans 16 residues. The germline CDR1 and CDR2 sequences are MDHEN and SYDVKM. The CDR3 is CASSLGHLLLNSPLHF. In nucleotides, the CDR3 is TGTGCCAGCAGTTTAGGACACCTTTTACTTAATTCACCCCTCCACTTT.

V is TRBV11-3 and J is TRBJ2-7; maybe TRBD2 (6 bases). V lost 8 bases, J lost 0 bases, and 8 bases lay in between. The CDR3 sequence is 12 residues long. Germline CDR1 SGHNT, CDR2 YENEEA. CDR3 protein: CASRAGSYEQYF. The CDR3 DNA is TGTGCCAGCCGAGCGGGCTCCTACGAGCAGTACTTC.